This T cell receptor beta chain was recorded in a study of tumor-infiltrating T cells and Merkel cell polyomavirus (dated by TCRdb to 2015 to 2018). Concerning the study at large: CD8+ T cells specific for the Merkel cell polyomavirus KLL epitope were examined in Merkel cell carcinoma patients. Patients came in at different disease stages and had a median follow-up of around 2.5 years, ranging from about 1.1 to 6.0 years. Varied, non-standardized therapies, including chemotherapy, radiation and immunotherapies, were received by the patients. TRB sequencing covered KLL-tetramer-sorted cells from blood or tumor-infiltrating lymphocytes in 14 to 15 samples, plus 12 matched whole-tumor samples. Most of the whole-tumor samples were 25-micron curls sectioned from formalin-fixed, paraffin-embedded tissue blocks. Across the study, one tumor sample was obtained as a frozen nodal tumor digest and one as a flash-frozen core biopsy of a metastasis.

CDR3 length: 15 amino acids, cysteine to phenylalanine. The CDR3 DNA has 45 bases and is translated from base 1. CDR1 and CDR2 (SGHRS, YFSETQ) derive from the germline V gene. Trimming removed 3 bases from V and 8 bases from J, leaving 17 bases between the germline ends. Broader findings and caveats from the paper: Significantly improved MCC-specific survival was associated with a higher fraction of KLL-specific T cells within tumors (about 1.8-20% versus roughly 0-0.15%). More unique KLL-specific clonotypes in tumors (roughly 5-120 vs 0-3) was associated with a significant MCC-specific survival advantage (P = 0.0051). Only a single viral epitope was studied, so T cells against other Merkel cell polyomavirus epitopes were not captured. One limitation of the study is the small sample size (n of about eleven patients). KLL-specific TRB repertoires proved diverse and largely private: among around 410 unique sequences, only one clonotype was public, and a couple of patients shared that clonotype.

All patients' tumors stained robustly positive for Merkel cell polyomavirus Large T antigen by immunohistochemistry. About twelve Merkel cell carcinoma patients with robust KLL-tetramer+ populations, above 0.04% of CD8+ T cells, in blood and/or cultured TIL were included. Every patient was Caucasian, and patient ages had a median of 65 years and ranged from about 45 to 80 years. For patients with unknown primaries who presented with nodal disease, or in cases where primary tissue was insufficient, lymph node tumors were analyzed. The receptor library was made with the immunoSEQ multiplex PCR assay. Genomic DNA extraction, TRB sequencing and normalization were performed by Adaptive Biotechnologies (Seattle, WA). For the original study's pipeline: Clonality was calculated as one minus the Shannon entropy of productive TRB sequences, normalized by log2 of unique productive sequences. KLL-specific clonotypes in tumors were found by matching TCRbeta CDR3 amino acid sequences to the sequences from the tetramer-sorted sample of each patient. The table was pulled from immuneACCESS by TCRdb, which kept in-frame rearrangements only. Such tables lose some clones; where checked, under half of the loss comes from unresolved V genes, and the rest has no known cause. V, J and clone size were drawn from that table, and D and trimming were deduced from the DNA. This sample holds about 25,000 clones; about 85% were observed only once. The ten biggest clones cover roughly 2.7% of the sample.

Turning to this clone: No cognate antigen has been identified for it. No base quality information exists; no much larger clone differs at one position.

The chain links TRBV5-1 with TRBJ1-4, with no D gene named confidently. The sample was lymph node tissue. This TCR came from a man aged 45-65 years with Merkel cell carcinoma. The DNA sequence is TGCGCCAGCAGCTGGGGTCGAGACGGCGGGGAAAAACTGTTTTTT. Translated, this is CASSWGRDGGEKLFF. Outside the CDR3, residues come from the reference TRBV5-1 and TRBJ1-4 proteins, so the full variable domain is: KAGVTQTPRYLIKTRGQQVTLSCSPISGHRSVSWYQQTPGQGLQFLFEYFSETQRNKGNFPGRFSGRQFSNSRSEMNVSTLELGDSALYLCASSWGRDGGEKLFFGSGTQLSVL.